The next 30 T cell receptor beta chains were all read from a single sample in a study of CD8 T cells in Susac syndrome. Reverse transcription of roughly 0.45 to 1 ug RNA used random hexamers. TCRdb reprocessed the immunoSEQ multiplex PCR reads via MiXCR and lists one record per CDR3 protein. This table holds roughly 130,000 distinct CDR3 sequences, 90% to 95% found once. Sequencing input: CD4+ T cells from PBMCs. The receptors were sampled from a human donor in good health.

The rearrangement links TRBV7-7 to TRBJ2-1; 14 positions agree with TRBD2. V trimming: 5 bases; J trimming: 8 bases; junction bases outside the gene matches: 5. The CDR3 has 15 amino acids. Germline V gene lookup returns CDR1 SSHAT and CDR2 FNYEAQ (reference sequence). The CDR3 DNA follows: TGTGCCAGCAGCCTGACTAGCGGGAGGGTGGATGAGCAGTTCTTC. Translation gives CASSLTSGRVDEQFF.

This clonotype was detected once. This chain connects TRBV28 to TRBJ2-3; D is unclear. Germline-derived CDR1 and CDR2 are MDHEN and SYDVKM. The CDR3 extends over 13 amino acids. V lost 10 bases, J lost 6 bases, and 17 bases lay in between. CDR3 DNA sequence: TGTGCCATTTCGGACGGCGGCCAGGATACGCAGTATTTT. Its protein is CAISDGGQDTQYF.

This chain uses TRBV23-1 with TRBJ1-1; TRBD1 matches 8 bases. TRBV23-1 is an open reading frame, and its role is uncertain. This CDR3 region has 16 residues. V shed 0 bases and J 2 bases; nucleotides not matched to a gene: 5. In DNA form, the CDR3 reads TGCGCCAGCAGTCAATCGATGGGACAGGTCAACACTGAAGCTTTCTTT. This encodes CASSQSMGQVNTEAFF.

V gene TRBV5-6 combines with J gene TRBJ1-3, with D possibly TRBD1 on 6 matching bases. V dropped 4 bases and J dropped 6 bases, with 11 bases sitting between them. CDR1 and CDR2 from the germline V gene are SGHDT and YYEEEE. The CDR3 totals 13 residues. The CDR3 sequence: CASSRTAENTIYF. Written as DNA, the CDR3 is TGTGCCAGCAGCCGGACAGCTGAAAACACCATATATTTT.

V gene TRBV2 combines with J gene TRBJ2-5; tentative D call: TRBD2 (6 bases). Germline V gene lookup returns CDR1 SNHLY and CDR2 FYNNEI. This CDR3 spans 14 amino acids. The V and J ends lost 7 bases and 7 bases respectively, with 19 bases between them. This CDR3 reads CASNPSLALGTQYF. The DNA for the CDR3 is TGTGCCAGCAACCCTTCACTAGCCCTGGGGACCCAGTACTTC.

V is TRBV27 and J is TRBJ2-5, with 8 bases matching TRBD1. This CDR3 spans 17 amino acids. With 6 bases clipped from V and 0 bases from J, the junction kept 12 bases outside the gene matches. Germline CDR1 reads MNHEY; CDR2 reads SMNVEV (reference sequence). The CDR3 loop reads CASRTLGTGEYQETQYF. The CDR3 nucleotides are TGTGCCAGCAGGACCCTCGGGACAGGCGAATACCAAGAGACCCAGTACTTC.

This clonotype was counted a single time. The gene calls are TRBV2 and TRBJ2-6, with TRBD1 identical over 8 bases. The junction had 9 bases not matched to a gene; V was cut back by 11 bases and J by 0 bases. The CDR3 covers 16 residues. Per germline, CDR1 SNHLY and CDR2 FYNNEI. DNA of the CDR3: TGTGCCGGAACCGGGACAGGCGTCTCTGGGGCCAACGTCCTGACTTTC. Amino acid sequence: CAGTGTGVSGANVLTF.

This chain uses TRBV12-3 or TRBV12-4 with TRBJ2-7; D unclear. CDR3 length: 13 amino acids. Trimming cost V 1 base and J 3 bases, with 7 bases left between them. The CDR3: CASSLGRNYEQYF. CDR3 in DNA: TGTGCCAGCAGTTTAGGGCGGAACTACGAGCAGTACTTC.

This chain links TRBV29-1 with TRBJ2-7, with D possibly TRBD2 on 5 matching bases. The CDR3 is made up of 15 amino acids. Trimming stripped 7 bases from V and 2 bases from J, with 21 bases between. Germline V CDR1 and CDR2: SQVTM, ANQGSEA. The CDR3 bases are TGCAGCGCTAGCATGGCCGGTACTTTAACCTACGAGCAGTACTTC. This gives the protein CSASMAGTLTYEQYF.

The chain has TRBV12-3 or TRBV12-4 and TRBJ2-7; D not resolved. Trimming cost V 4 bases and J 3 bases, with 10 bases left between them. There are 13 residues in the CDR3. The CDR3 DNA reads as TGTGCCAGCAGTTCGACGGACGGCTACGAGCAGTACTTC. Protein product: CASSSTDGYEQYF.

The V and J genes are TRBV19 and TRBJ2-5, with D unresolved. V was clipped by 3 bases and J by 2 bases, with 10 bases between them. This CDR3 contains 14 residues. CDR1 is LNHDA and CDR2 is SQIVND in the germline V gene (reference sequence). The CDR3 sequence is CASSIAAFQETQYF. The DNA for the CDR3 is TGTGCCAGTAGTATTGCAGCATTTCAAGAGACCCAGTACTTC.

This chain connects TRBV7-8 to TRBJ2-1; D may match TRBD1 or TRBD2 (5 bases each). Germline lookup yields CDR1 SGHVS and CDR2 FQNEAQ. V was pared by 4 bases and J by 3 bases, with 16 bases between. The CDR3 runs to 16 residues. CDR3 sequence: CASSSSARGDYNEQFF. The CDR3 DNA follows: TGTGCCAGCAGCTCCTCTGCGAGGGGAGACTACAATGAGCAGTTCTTC.

The V call is TRBV28, the J call TRBJ2-2; D is possibly TRBD1 or TRBD2 (6 bases each). This CDR3 is 15 amino acids long. Trimming took off 7 bases at V and 4 bases at J, with 16 bases between the two ends. Germline lookup yields CDR1 MDHEN and CDR2 SYDVKM. The CDR3 sequence: CASIAGWGATGELFF. CDR3 DNA sequence: TGTGCCAGCATCGCGGGTTGGGGGGCCACCGGGGAGCTGTTTTTT.

CDR3 DNA: TGTGCCAGCAGTTACCTCTCAGGGGGCTCTGAGCAGTTCTTC. This gives the protein CASSYLSGGSEQFF. The V call is TRBV27, the J call TRBJ2-1; 8 positions agree with TRBD1. CDR3 length equals 14 residues. Per the germline V gene, CDR1 is MNHEY and CDR2 is SMNVEV (reference sequence). With V trimmed by 4 bases and J by 9 bases, 8 bases remained unmatched.

V and J are TRBV7-9 and TRBJ2-7; 7 bases fit TRBD1. V was pared by 5 bases and J by 4 bases, with 8 bases of the junction left unmatched. The CDR3 has 14 residues. Germline assignment: CDR1 SEHNR and CDR2 FQNEAQ (reference sequence). In DNA form, the CDR3 reads TGTGCCAGCAGCCTGGGGACAGCCATTTACGAGCAGTACTTC. It specifies CASSLGTAIYEQYF.

This sequence joins TRBV6-6 and TRBJ2-7; 7 nucleotides agree with TRBD2. Germline V gene sequence: CDR1 MNHNY, CDR2 SVGAGI (reference sequence). This CDR3 is 15 amino acids long. J lost 3 bases, V lost 5 bases, and 10 bases had no gene match. In nucleotides, the CDR3 is TGTGCCAGCAGTGACCCCAGCGGGAAACACTACGAGCAGTACTTC. Its protein product is CASSDPSGKHYEQYF.

The gene calls are TRBV29-1 and TRBJ2-7; TRBD2 might be the D (6 bases). This CDR3 has 12 amino acids. The germline V gene has CDR1 SQVTM and CDR2 ANQGSEA. The V end lost 6 bases, the J end lost 2 bases, and 11 bases lay between the germline ends. As DNA, the CDR3 is TGCAGCGTCGGGGGACGGGCCTACGAGCAGTACTTC. Translation: CSVGGRAYEQYF.

The rearrangement joins TRBV6-1 to TRBJ1-5, with D possibly being TRBD1 (5 bases). Deletions cut 5 bases from V and 0 bases from J, with 23 bases between. There are 19 residues in the CDR3. Germline-derived CDR1 and CDR2 are MNHNS and SASEGT. The CDR3 bases are TGTGCCAGCAGTAGCGACGAGACAGCGACCTACTATAGCAATCAGCCCCAGCATTTT. As protein: CASSSDETATYYSNQPQHF.

This clonotype was seen once. This chain joins TRBV7-2 and TRBJ1-4; maybe TRBD1 (6 bases). The CDR3 totals 13 residues. The V end lost 6 bases, the J end lost 7 bases, and 12 bases lay between the germline ends. Germline V gene data show CDR1 as SGHTA and CDR2 as FQGNSA. The CDR3 sequence is CASRRGEGEKLFF. CDR3 DNA: TGTGCCAGCAGGAGGGGGGAAGGTGAAAAACTGTTTTTT.

The table lists this clonotype with a count of one. This chain joins TRBV28 and TRBJ1-2; D is uncertain. CDR3 length: 14 amino acids. V was clipped by 4 bases and J by 7 bases, with 16 bases between them. The germline V gene encodes CDR1 MDHEN and CDR2 SYDVKM. The DNA of the CDR3 is TGTGCCAGCAGTTCCCGCCCCGAACGGAGTGGCTACACCTTC. Translated: CASSSRPERSGYTF.

The J gene is TRBJ2-3, the V gene TRBV14; TRBD2 agrees at 13 bases. There are 15 residues in the CDR3. Germline CDR1 SGHDN, CDR2 FVKESK. Unmatched junction bases numbered 4, after V lost 4 bases and J lost 6 bases. The CDR3: CASSLGLAGIDTQYF. In DNA, the CDR3 is TGTGCCAGCAGCCTGGGACTAGCGGGAATTGATACGCAGTATTTT.

The V and J genes are TRBV29-1 and TRBJ1-1; D might be TRBD1 (5 bases). CDR1 and CDR2 from the germline V gene are SQVTM and ANQGSEA. The CDR3 is 13 residues long. Trimming removed 2 bases at V and 1 base at J, with 8 bases between. CDR3 sequence (DNA): TGCAGCGTTGAAACAGGCTCGAACACTGAAGCTTTCTTT. Protein sequence: CSVETGSNTEAFF.

The chain employs TRBV3-1 and TRBJ2-6; no reliable D call. CDR1 and CDR2 from the germline V gene are LGHDT and YNNKEL (reference sequence). This CDR3 comprises 16 residues. The V end was cut by 4 bases, the J end by 0 bases, with 10 bases between. CDR3 amino acids: CASSPRLVSGANVLTF. Written as DNA, the CDR3 is TGTGCCAGCAGCCCCAGACTGGTCTCTGGGGCCAACGTCCTGACTTTC.

The V call is TRBV28, the J call TRBJ1-2; D is unclear. Germline V lookup: CDR1 MDHEN, CDR2 SYDVKM. The CDR3 loop spans 14 amino acids. V shed 3 bases and J shed 7 bases, with 15 bases lying between them. CDR3 in amino acids: CASSLGEGSGGYTF. DNA of the CDR3: TGTGCCAGCAGTTTGGGCGAAGGATCAGGTGGCTACACCTTC.

The CDR3 nucleotides are TGTGCCAGCAGCCAAAGGGGGGGGGCGCGAGGAAACATTCAGTACTTC. As protein: CASSQRGGARGNIQYF. The V and J genes are TRBV2 and TRBJ2-4; D possibly corresponds to TRBD2 (7 bases). Per the germline V gene, CDR1 is SNHLY and CDR2 is FYNNEI. Trimming removed 6 bases at V and 6 bases at J, with 21 bases between. The CDR3 runs to 16 residues.

The chain employs TRBV6-6 and TRBJ1-3; 9 positions match TRBD1. J lost 8 bases, V lost 5 bases, and 7 bases had no gene match. The CDR3 has 14 residues. Germline-derived CDR1 and CDR2 are MNHNY and SVGAGI (reference sequence). The CDR3 DNA reads as TGTGCCAGCAGTCCTGGACAGGGGCGATACACCATATATTTT. It specifies CASSPGQGRYTIYF.

This chain uses TRBV3-1 with TRBJ2-2; maybe TRBD1 (6 bases). The V gene lost 1 base and the J gene lost 6 bases, with 12 bases spanning the gap. CDR3 length: 15 amino acids. The germline CDR1 and CDR2 sequences are LGHDT and YNNKEL (reference sequence). For the CDR3, the DNA is TGTGCCAGCAGCCAAGCCCCAGGGGTCTCCGGGGAGCTGTTTTTT. Protein: CASSQAPGVSGELFF.

CDR3 residues: CASSQTPGHNEQFF. CDR3 bases: TGTGCCAGCAGCCAGACTCCGGGACACAATGAGCAGTTCTTC. The chain recombines TRBV3-1 with TRBJ2-1, with D perhaps being TRBD1 or TRBD2 (5 bases each). V was cut by 3 bases and J by 5 bases, with 11 bases left in between. Germline lookup yields CDR1 LGHDT and CDR2 YNNKEL (reference sequence). The CDR3 is 14 residues long.

V is TRBV19 and J is TRBJ2-1, with TRBD2 matching 7 bases. Germline values: CDR1 LNHDA, CDR2 SQIVND (reference sequence). V lost 1 base to trimming and J lost 4 bases; unmatched junction nucleotides: 7. The CDR3 consists of 16 residues. The chain's CDR3 is CASSIAGGRRYNEQFF. The CDR3 DNA is TGTGCCAGTAGTATAGCTGGCGGGAGAAGGTACAATGAGCAGTTCTTC. Combining the CDR3 with reference TRBV19 and TRBJ2-1 gives the whole variable domain DGGITQSPKYLFRKEGQNVTLSCEQNLNHDAMYWYRQDPGQGLRLIYYSQIVNDFQKGDIAEGYSVSREKKESFPLTVTSAQKNPTAFYLCASSIAGGRRYNEQFFGPGTRLTVL.

In its sample, this clonotype was seen a few times. The J gene is TRBJ2-5, the V gene TRBV5-6; D may be TRBD2 (5 bases). V gave up 0 bases and J gave up 1 base, with 7 bases separating them. Per germline, CDR1 SGHDT and CDR2 YYEEEE. The CDR3 length is 14 residues. CDR3 DNA sequence: TGTGCCAGCAGCTTGGCGGGGTCCCAAGAGACCCAGTACTTC. This codes for CASSLAGSQETQYF.